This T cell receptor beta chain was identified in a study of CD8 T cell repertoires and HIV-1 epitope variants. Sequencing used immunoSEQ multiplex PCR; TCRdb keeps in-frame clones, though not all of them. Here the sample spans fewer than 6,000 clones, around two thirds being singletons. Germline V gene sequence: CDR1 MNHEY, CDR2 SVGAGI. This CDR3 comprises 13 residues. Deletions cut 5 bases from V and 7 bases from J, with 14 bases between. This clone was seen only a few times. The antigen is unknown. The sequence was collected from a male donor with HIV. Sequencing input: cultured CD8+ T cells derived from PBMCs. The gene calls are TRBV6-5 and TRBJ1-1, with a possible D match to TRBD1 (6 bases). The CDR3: CASSPRQAGEAFF. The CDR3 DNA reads TGTGCCAGCAGTCCAAGACAGGCTGGTGAAGCTTTCTTT.